One T cell receptor (beta chain) is described in this entry. Its antigen is not known. PCR was performed using 60 Vbeta and 13 Jbeta primers. Data came from immunoSEQ multiplex PCR; TCRdb stores just in-frame clones and leaves some out. The table includes 100,000 to 120,000 clones, about 70% detected once. This entry is derived from a study of cytomegalovirus exposure and HLA in healthy donors. Study-wide points: V segments that were indistinguishable, TRBV6-2 and TRBV6-3 among them, were omitted from analysis. DRB1 had the most TCR associations and HLA-C the fewest, a later analysis found, with rates varying by HLA locus. Per a prior analysis, the majority of TCR beta V segments were productive roughly 87% or roughly 30% of the time.

Germline V gene data show CDR1 as SGHVS and CDR2 as FNYEAQ. The CDR3 length is 17 residues. Trimming shortened V by 0 bases and J by 7 bases, and 21 bases separated the two germline ends. The donors, nominally healthy at sampling, likely had unrecorded immune exposures. The sequence was obtained from a man aged 25 to 40 in good health and CMV-seronegative. The chain employs TRBV7-6 and TRBJ1-2; D is perhaps TRBD1 (6 bases). Input material: PBMCs. The CDR3 nucleotides are TGTGCCAGCAGCTTAGCAGGGGTATGGTCCTCCAGGGGTGGCTACACCTTC. This codes for CASSLAGVWSSRGGYTF. The whole variable domain, filled in from reference TRBV7-6 and TRBJ1-2, reads GAGVSQSPRYKVTKRGQDVALRCDPISGHVSLYWYRQALGQGPEFLTYFNYEAQQDKSGLPNDRFSAERPEGSISTLTIQRTEQRDSAMYRCASSLAGVWSSRGGYTFGSGTRLTVV.